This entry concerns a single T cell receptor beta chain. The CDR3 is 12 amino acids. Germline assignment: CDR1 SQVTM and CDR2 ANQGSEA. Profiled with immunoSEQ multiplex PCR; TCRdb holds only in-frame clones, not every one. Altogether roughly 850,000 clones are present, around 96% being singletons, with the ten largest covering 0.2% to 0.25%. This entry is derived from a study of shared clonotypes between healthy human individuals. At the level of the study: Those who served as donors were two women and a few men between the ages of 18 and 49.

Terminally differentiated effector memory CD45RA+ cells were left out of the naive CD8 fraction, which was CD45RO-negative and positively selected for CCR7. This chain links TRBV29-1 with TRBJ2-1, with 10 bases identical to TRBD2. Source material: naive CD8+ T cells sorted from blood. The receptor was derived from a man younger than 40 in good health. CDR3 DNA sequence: TGCAGTGCTGGGGCTAGCGGGAGTGAGCAGTTCTTC. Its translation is CSAGASGSEQFF.